This T cell receptor (beta chain) was profiled in a study of blood T cell repertoires in COVID-19. Study as a whole: PBMCs, B-cell-depleted T cells, or T cells provided the cDNA or gDNA that made up the material.

Per the authors' pipeline: Amplification from reference gene primers served as the basis for estimated nucleated cell counts. The repertoire was sequenced with immunoSEQ multiplex PCR; TCRdb's copy has only in-frame clones and lacks some. That table is the source of V, J and clone size, and D and trimming were worked out from the DNA. The table includes 250,000 to 350,000 clones, under 90% detected once. Germline assignment: CDR1 LNHDA and CDR2 SQIVND (reference sequence). The germline V and J ends were trimmed by 5 bases and 4 bases, with 9 bases remaining between them. The CDR3 is 13 amino acids. The recovered donors of Cohort 3 showed two negative PCRs, clearance, or symptom resolution.

This rearrangement joins TRBV19 to TRBJ1-5; tentative D call: TRBD1 (6 bases). The sequence was obtained from a woman aged 18-30 years who had recovered from COVID-19. Sequenced sample: PBMCs or T cells enriched from blood (not recorded which). The CDR3 region has the DNA TGTGCCAGTAGTGAGCAGGGGAATCAGCCCCAGCATTTT. Translation gives CASSEQGNQPQHF.